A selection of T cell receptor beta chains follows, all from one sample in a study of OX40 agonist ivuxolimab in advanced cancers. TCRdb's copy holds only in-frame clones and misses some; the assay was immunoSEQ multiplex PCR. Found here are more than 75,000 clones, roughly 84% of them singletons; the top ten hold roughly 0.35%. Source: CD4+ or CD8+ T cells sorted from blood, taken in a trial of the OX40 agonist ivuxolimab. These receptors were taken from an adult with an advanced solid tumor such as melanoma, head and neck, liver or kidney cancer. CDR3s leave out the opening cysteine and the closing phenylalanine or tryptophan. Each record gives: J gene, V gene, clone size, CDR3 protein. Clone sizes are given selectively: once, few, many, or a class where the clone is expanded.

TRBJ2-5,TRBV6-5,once,ATRGGGETQY
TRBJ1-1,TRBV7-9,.,ASSLATGDIEAF
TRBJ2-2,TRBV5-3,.,ARSLRSGRALNTGELF
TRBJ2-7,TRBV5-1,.,ASSPGGQGQGYEQY
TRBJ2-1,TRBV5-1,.,ASTWGGRAIVNEQF
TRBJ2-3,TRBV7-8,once,ASSLIVRTSGIDTQY
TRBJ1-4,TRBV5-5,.,ASSLGLFTTVDEKLF
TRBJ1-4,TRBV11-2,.,ASSLDSVVGRDEKLF
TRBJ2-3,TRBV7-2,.,ASSLEEADTQY
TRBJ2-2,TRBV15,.,ATSSRYTTGELF
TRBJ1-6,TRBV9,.,ASSARDRLGTIAPLH
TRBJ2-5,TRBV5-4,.,ASSLQETQY
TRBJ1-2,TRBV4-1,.,ASSQEEKVGFYGYT
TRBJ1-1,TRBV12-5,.,ASGFGVGRTPMNTEAF
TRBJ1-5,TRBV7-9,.,ASSKGGSNQPQH
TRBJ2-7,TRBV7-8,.,ASSPEGGVGYEQY
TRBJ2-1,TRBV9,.,ASSVDGYNEQF
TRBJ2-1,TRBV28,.,ASSVRRQGYNEQF
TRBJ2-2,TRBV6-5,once,ASQTLNTGELF
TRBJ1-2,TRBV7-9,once,ASSSQGFYGYT
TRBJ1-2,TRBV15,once,ATSSDTGTGYT
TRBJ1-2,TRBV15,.,ATSSDRNYGYT
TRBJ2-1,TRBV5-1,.,ASSLALGGSLSSYNEQF
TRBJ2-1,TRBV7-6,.,ASTNEVTDEQF
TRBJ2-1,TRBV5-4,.,ASSSTVRTSLLYNEQF